One and the same sample provided the 11 T cell receptor beta chains below, sequenced in a study of cytomegalovirus exposure and HLA in healthy donors. The PCR was carried out with 60 Vbeta primers and 13 Jbeta primers. Only in-frame clones appear in the TCRdb table, and some are missing; sequencing was by immunoSEQ multiplex PCR. The repertoire holds 200,000 to 250,000 clones, approximately 80% seen once, with 0.58% in the top ten. Source material: PBMCs. These receptor sequences come from a woman aged 40 to 50 in good health and CMV-seronegative.

The genes are TRBV10-3 and TRBJ1-5; D ambiguous. CDR1 and CDR2 from the germline V gene are ENHRY and SYGVKD. V gave up 3 bases and J gave up 7 bases, with 10 bases separating them. This CDR3 is built from 13 residues. The CDR3 sequence: CAISESTGQPQHF. For the CDR3, the DNA is TGTGCCATCAGTGAATCGACGGGGCAGCCCCAGCATTTT.

This clone was detected only once. V gene TRBV21-1 combines with J gene TRBJ1-5; TRBD1 was called by the table and not checked on the DNA. TRBV21-1 is shown as a pseudogene. The length of the CDR3 is 18 residues. CDR3 sequence reads: CASTILRDRGYSNQPQHF. Here the CDR3 DNA reads TGTGCCAGCACCATTCTGAGAGACAGGGGCTATAGCAATCAGCCCCAGCATTTT.

This chain uses TRBV9 with TRBJ2-2, with 9 bases identical to TRBD2. V trimming: 3 bases; J trimming: 8 bases; junction bases outside the gene matches: 11. Germline values: CDR1 SGDLS, CDR2 YYNGEE. This CDR3 comprises 16 residues. CDR3 coding DNA: TGTGCCAGCAGCGCCATAGGGACTAGCCCAGGGGGGGAGCTGTTTTTT. Its protein is CASSAIGTSPGGELFF.

The chain employs TRBV5-5 and TRBJ1-2; possibly TRBD1 for D (6 bases). Germline V gene data show CDR1 as SGHKS and CDR2 as YYEKEE (reference sequence). The V gene lost 7 bases and the J gene lost 13 bases, with 26 bases spanning the gap. This CDR3 contains 14 residues. DNA for the CDR3: TGTGCCAGCCAAAACTACACCGGGACATTAAGTTTCACCTTC. Translating gives CASQNYTGTLSFTF. The complete variable domain, with remaining parts taken from reference TRBV5-5 and TRBJ1-2, reads DAGVTQSPTHLIKTRGQQVTLRCSPISGHKSVSWYQQVLGQGPQFIFQYYEKEERGRGNFPDRFSARQFPNYSSELNVNALLLGDSALYLCASQNYTGTLSFTFGSGTRLTVV.

This chain uses TRBV10-3 with TRBJ2-6; tentative D call: TRBD1 (6 bases). The CDR3 loop spans 17 amino acids. Trimming removed 11 bases at V and 0 bases at J, with 20 bases between. Germline V lookup: CDR1 ENHRY, CDR2 SYGVKD. The CDR3 sequence: CAAGVGQRISGANVLTF. The CDR3 DNA reads as TGTGCCGCCGGGGTAGGACAGCGAATCTCTGGGGCCAACGTCCTGACTTTC.

The chain is built from TRBV5-5 and TRBJ1-6, with D possibly matching TRBD1 (5 bases). The CDR3 runs to 16 residues. V dropped 2 bases and J dropped 5 bases, with 14 bases sitting between them. CDR1 and CDR2 from the germline V gene are SGHKS and YYEKEE (reference sequence). The CDR3 nucleotides read TGTGCCAGCAGCTTAAGATCGGGGGGAAATAATTCACCCCTCCACTTT. The encoded protein is CASSLRSGGNNSPLHF.

This clone was seen a handful of times. The J gene is TRBJ1-1, the V gene TRBV5-6; 7 bases agree with TRBD1. Per germline, CDR1 SGHDT and CDR2 YYEEEE. The CDR3 totals 12 residues. V was clipped by 4 bases and J by 11 bases; unmatched bases: 8. This chain's CDR3 is CASSQKGARAFF. CDR3 DNA sequence: TGTGCCAGCAGCCAAAAGGGGGCGCGGGCTTTCTTT.

The chain employs TRBV28 and TRBJ1-1, with D tentatively TRBD1 (5 bases). This CDR3 region has 16 residues. The V and J ends lost 5 bases and 0 bases respectively, with 16 bases between them. Germline V gene lookup returns CDR1 MDHEN and CDR2 SYDVKM. CDR3 protein: CASSEGGARMNTEAFF. CDR3 nucleotide sequence: TGTGCCAGCAGTGAGGGAGGGGCACGCATGAACACTGAAGCTTTCTTT.

The chain links TRBV12-5 to TRBJ2-1; 8 bases line up with TRBD1. The CDR3 extends over 16 amino acids. V dropped 5 bases and J dropped 2; count of bases not matched to a gene: 8. In germline, CDR1 is LGHNT, CDR2 FRNRAP. The CDR3 DNA is TGTGCTAGTGGTCCAAAGGGACAGGCCGCCTACAATGAGCAGTTCTTC. This translates into CASGPKGQAAYNEQFF.

This chain connects TRBV2 to TRBJ2-7, with D tentatively TRBD2 (6 bases). CDR3 length equals 15 residues. V dropped 6 bases and J dropped 6 bases, with 21 bases sitting between them. Germline V CDR1 and CDR2: SNHLY, FYNNEI. The CDR3 loop is CASSYGGAAGPEQYF. CDR3 in DNA: TGTGCCAGCAGCTACGGCGGGGCCGCGGGGCCCGAGCAGTACTTC. Based on the CDR3 plus reference TRBV2 and TRBJ2-7, the full variable domain is EPEVTQTPSHQVTQMGQEVILRCVPISNHLYFYWYRQILGQKVEFLVSFYNNEISEKSEIFDDQFSVERPDGSNFTLKIRSTKLEDSAMYFCASSYGGAAGPEQYFGPGTRLTVT.

This chain's CDR3 is CASSYSPRNEKLFF. The CDR3, as DNA: TGTGCCAGCAGTTACAGCCCGCGTAATGAAAAACTGTTTTTT. The chain is built from TRBV6-5 and TRBJ1-4; D unresolved. Germline V gives CDR1 MNHEY, CDR2 SVGAGI. The CDR3 totals 14 residues. The V end was cut by 2 bases, the J end by 4 bases, with 8 bases between.